A selection of T cell receptor beta chains follows, all from one sample in a study of blood T cell repertoires in COVID-19. The protocol was immunoSEQ multiplex PCR, while the TCRdb copy is restricted to in-frame clones and leaves out a portion. Of about 230,000 clones listed, 85% to 90% are singletons. Material: peripheral blood. The source of these receptors is a man between 50 and 59 years old with COVID-19, enrolled during active disease. Each CDR3 is given with its conserved first and last residue. D genes are given only for firm matches. Clone size is given for some rows only: seen once, a few or many times, or a class if the clone is expanded.

size: -
V: TRBV7-9
J: TRBJ2-7
D: TRBD2
DNA: TGTGCCAGCAGCCCCGGGTCTAGCGGCCTCTCCTACGAGCAGTACTTC
CDR3: CASSPGSSGLSYEQYF

size: -
V: TRBV12-5
J: TRBJ1-4
D: -
DNA: TGTGCTAGTGGTTTGACAGGGAATGAAAAACTGTTTTTT
CDR3: CASGLTGNEKLFF

size: -
V: TRBV19
J: TRBJ2-5
D: TRBD2
DNA: TGTGCCAGTAGTATAGGGGCTAGCGGGCGGGGGGGAGAGACCCAGTACTTC
CDR3: CASSIGASGRGGETQYF

size: -
V: TRBV25-1
J: TRBJ1-1
D: TRBD1
DNA: TGTGCCAGCAGATCCACAGGGGGCGGGACTGAAGCTTTCTTT
CDR3: CASRSTGGGTEAFF

size: -
V: TRBV7-9
J: TRBJ2-1
D: TRBD1
DNA: TGTGCCAGCAGCCTAGACCGGGACAGGGGTCCTGAGCAGTTCTTC
CDR3: CASSLDRDRGPEQFF

size: -
V: TRBV29-1
J: TRBJ2-1
D: -
DNA: TGCAGCGTTGATCGAGGACACCTCTACAATGAGCAGTTCTTC
CDR3: CSVDRGHLYNEQFF

size: -
V: TRBV30
J: TRBJ2-1
D: -
DNA: TGTGCCTGGAGCCAGGGGACCTCGGGAAATGAGCAGTTCTTC
CDR3: CAWSQGTSGNEQFF

size: few
V: TRBV11-3
J: TRBJ2-1
D: -
DNA: TGTGCCAGCAGCCATTATGGGGGCCCTCCGTTCTTC
CDR3: CASSHYGGPPFF

size: -
V: TRBV7-3
J: TRBJ2-2
D: TRBD1
DNA: TGTGCCAGCAGCTTACAACCGATACAGGGGGCATCCGGGGAGCTGTTTTTT
CDR3: CASSLQPIQGASGELFF

size: -
V: TRBV27
J: TRBJ1-5
D: TRBD1
DNA: TGTGCCAGCAGTGCACGACAGGGGGGAACCTCAATGGCCCAGCATTTT
CDR3: CASSARQGGTSMAQHF

size: -
V: TRBV6-2/TRBV6-3
J: TRBJ1-4
D: TRBD1
DNA: TGTGCCAGCAGTGCGGACAGGGGAGTTGGTGAAAAACTGTTTTTT
CDR3: CASSADRGVGEKLFF

size: once
V: TRBV6-4
J: TRBJ1-3
D: TRBD1
DNA: TGTGCCAGCAGTGAAAGGTCAGGGACAGGGGAGCCTGGAAACACCATATATTTT
CDR3: CASSERSGTGEPGNTIYF

size: -
V: TRBV7-9
J: TRBJ1-2
D: -
DNA: TGTGCCAGCAGCTTGGAGGGCTACTATGGCTACACCTTC
CDR3: CASSLEGYYGYTF

size: once
V: TRBV9
J: TRBJ1-1
D: -
DNA: TGTGCCAGCAGCGCTGGTCCCAGGACAGATAACACTGAAGCTTTCTTT
CDR3: CASSAGPRTDNTEAFF

size: -
V: TRBV19
J: TRBJ1-1
D: TRBD1
DNA: TGTGCCAGTAGTGACAGGGGGAACACTGAAGCTTTCTTT
CDR3: CASSDRGNTEAFF

size: -
V: TRBV2
J: TRBJ1-6
D: TRBD1
DNA: TGTGCCAGCAGAGACAGGGTTAATTCACCCCTCCACTTT
CDR3: CASRDRVNSPLHF

size: once
V: TRBV7-9
J: TRBJ1-3
D: -
DNA: TGTGCCAGCACTGTGTCCGGCAGGGGTGCCTCTGGAAACACCATATATTTT
CDR3: CASTVSGRGASGNTIYF

size: -
V: TRBV7-8
J: TRBJ2-6
D: TRBD1
DNA: TGTGCCAGCACCCCAGACAGGGCTGGGGCCAACGTCCTGACTTTC
CDR3: CASTPDRAGANVLTF

size: -
V: TRBV5-6
J: TRBJ1-4
D: TRBD1
DNA: TGTGCCAGCAGCTCCACAGGGGTGGATGAAAAACTGTTTTTT
CDR3: CASSSTGVDEKLFF

size: once
V: TRBV28
J: TRBJ1-5
D: TRBD1
DNA: TGTGCCAGCAGTTCCGGGACAGGGATTCAGCCCCAGCATTTT
CDR3: CASSSGTGIQPQHF

size: -
V: TRBV28
J: TRBJ2-5
D: -
DNA: TGTGCCAGCAGTTCCCCCGGGGTGGCTGAGTACTTC
CDR3: CASSSPGVAEYF

size: -
V: TRBV4-1
J: TRBJ2-7
D: -
DNA: TGCGCCAGCAGCCAAGAATCCCGCTACGAGCAGTACTTC
CDR3: CASSQESRYEQYF

size: -
V: TRBV19
J: TRBJ1-5
D: TRBD1
DNA: TGTGCCAGTAGTATCACAGGGGGTAGCAATCAGCCCCAGCATTTT
CDR3: CASSITGGSNQPQHF

size: -
V: TRBV30
J: TRBJ1-2
D: -
DNA: TGTGCCTGGTCCGAGTCTAACTATGGCTACACCTTC
CDR3: CAWSESNYGYTF

size: once
V: TRBV18
J: TRBJ1-3
D: -
DNA: TGTGCCAGCTCTCCCGGGGAGGCACTCTCTGGAAACACCATATATTTT
CDR3: CASSPGEALSGNTIYF

size: -
V: TRBV5-1
J: TRBJ2-5
D: TRBD2
DNA: TGCGCCAGCAGCTTGACTAGCGGGACGGATGGAGAGACCCAGTACTTC
CDR3: CASSLTSGTDGETQYF

size: -
V: TRBV6-6
J: TRBJ2-1
D: TRBD2
DNA: TGTGCCAGCAGCCCCCAGACTAGCGGGAGGGGTGAGCAGTTCTTC
CDR3: CASSPQTSGRGEQFF

size: -
V: TRBV15
J: TRBJ2-1
D: TRBD2
DNA: TGTGCCACCAGCAGAGACATAGCGGGAGCGGGGAATGAGCAGTTCTTC
CDR3: CATSRDIAGAGNEQFF

size: -
V: TRBV7-3
J: TRBJ2-3
D: -
DNA: TGTGCCAGCAGCCAAAGCAGACAGGGCACAGATACGCAGTATTTT
CDR3: CASSQSRQGTDTQYF

size: -
V: TRBV15
J: TRBJ2-2
D: TRBD1
DNA: TGTGCCACCAGCAGAGAGGGACAGGGGAACACCGGGGAGCTGTTTTTT
CDR3: CATSREGQGNTGELFF

size: -
V: TRBV5-1
J: TRBJ2-7
D: TRBD1
DNA: TGCGCCAGCAGCGAGGGACAGGGTCCCTACGAGCAGTACTTC
CDR3: CASSEGQGPYEQYF

size: -
V: TRBV2
J: TRBJ2-2
D: TRBD1
DNA: TGTGCCAGCAGCGCAAGGACAGGGGGTGAGAAGCTGTTTTTT
CDR3: CASSARTGGEKLFF

size: few
V: TRBV7-9
J: TRBJ1-6
D: TRBD1
DNA: TGTGCCAGCAGGGGGACAGGGGATCTCGGGTCACCCCTCCACTTT
CDR3: CASRGTGDLGSPLHF

size: -
V: TRBV5-1
J: TRBJ2-7
D: -
DNA: TGCGCCCCGGGCGAGGGTGCTTACGAGCAGTACTTC
CDR3: CAPGEGAYEQYF